What follows is one T cell receptor (beta chain) and its context. The data derive from a study of cytomegalovirus exposure and HLA in healthy donors. TCRdb's table, derived via immunoSEQ multiplex PCR, lists solely in-frame clones and lacks some. The sample contains under 350,000 clones, about 86% of which appear only once. Trimming removed 3 bases from V and 4 bases from J, with 8 bases in between. This CDR3 has 14 residues. Per germline, CDR1 SGHNT and CDR2 YYREEE (reference sequence). The V and J genes are TRBV5-4 and TRBJ1-6, with unresolved D. Sequencing was done on a sample of PBMCs. The sequence derives from a woman younger than 35 in good health and CMV-seronegative. The CDR3 bases are TGTGCCAGCAGCTCGCGGGAGTATAATTCACCCCTCCACTTT. Translation gives CASSSREYNSPLHF.